This TCR beta chain emerged from a study of cytomegalovirus exposure and HLA in healthy donors. Whole-study findings and limits: It was reported in a later analysis that an Asian-associated ancestry cluster showed fewer N-insertions than the roughly 670-donor mean. For most subjects, TCR beta sequences were reported to predict HLA-A and HLA-B alleles with accuracy.

With 60 Vbeta and 13 Jbeta primers, the PCR was carried out. The table came from immunoSEQ multiplex PCR; TCRdb's copy has only in-frame clones and leaves some out. The profile shows over 150,000 clones, about 80% of them singletons. The CDR3 runs to 15 residues. V was cut by 5 bases and J by 3 bases, with 11 bases left in between. CDR1 is SEHNR, CDR2 FQNEAQ, per germline (reference sequence). In its sample, this clone was seen once. The antigen is unknown. The chain employs TRBV7-9 and TRBJ1-6; D ambiguous. The sequence was collected from a woman aged 25 to 39 in good health and CMV-seronegative. Sequenced: PBMCs. CDR3 protein: CASSPSGNYNSPLHF. The CDR3, as DNA: TGTGCCAGCAGCCCCTCGGGAAACTATAATTCACCCCTCCACTTT.